These 18 T cell receptor beta chains were sequenced from one sample in a study of regulatory T cells in long-lasting Graves disease. Sequencing libraries for TCR beta were prepared with iRepertoire HTBI primers and Arm-PCR of CDR3 regions. TCRdb re-called the multiplex PCR reads through MiXCR, storing one row per CDR3 protein. The sample contains 400,000 to 550,000 distinct CDR3 sequences, roughly 15% of which appear only once. The sample's time point: newly diagnosed GD, antithyroid drugs for less than 3 months. From RNA extracted from PBMCs, the TCR library was made. The same sample was also used in a study of T cells in Graves' hyperthyroidism and ophthalmopathy.

The sample consisted of peripheral blood mononuclear cells (PBMCs), taken at new diagnosis, from a patient treated with antithyroid drugs. Receptor source: a woman in her late teens or twenties with Graves disease.

This clonotype was counted ten times or more. The chain links TRBV6-2 or TRBV6-3 to TRBJ2-7; D possibly uses TRBD1 or TRBD2 (5 bases each). The CDR3 consists of 14 residues. Germline V gene data show CDR1 as MNHEY and CDR2 as SVGEGT. Trimming took 6 bases from V and 0 from J, leaving 12 bases between them. CDR3 in DNA: TGTGCCAGCAGCCGGGACCCCGTCTCCTACGAGCAGTACTTC. This gives the protein CASSRDPVSYEQYF.

This clonotype was detected a few times. The gene calls are TRBV10-2 and TRBJ2-5; the match to TRBD1 covers 7 bases. The J segment lost 2 bases and the V segment lost 6 bases, leaving 6 bases of the junction unmatched. The CDR3 has 14 amino acids. Germline CDR1 WSHSY, CDR2 SAAADI. This CDR3 reads CASSANRGQETQYF. CDR3 DNA sequence: TGCGCCAGCAGCGCTAACAGGGGTCAAGAGACCCAGTACTTC.

This clonotype has ten or more counts. V is TRBV20-1 and J is TRBJ2-1, with D perhaps matching TRBD2 (5 bases). The CDR3 runs 16 residues. Looked up from germline, CDR1 is DFQATT and CDR2 is SNEGSKA (reference sequence). The germline V and J ends were trimmed by 5 bases and 2 bases, with 19 bases remaining between them. The CDR3 DNA sequence: TGCAGTGCTCCCAGTACTGCGCGGGCGACCTACAATGAGCAGTTCTTC. This encodes CSAPSTARATYNEQFF.

This clonotype was recorded many times. The chain links TRBV10-2 to TRBJ2-7; D may be TRBD1 or TRBD2 (6 bases each). CDR1 WSHSY and CDR2 SAAADI come from the germline V gene. Trimming left V 7 bases short and J 5 bases short, with 12 bases between. The CDR3 spans 12 residues. The CDR3 DNA sequence: TGCGCCAGCAACGGGGGCAGGCACGAGCAGTACTTC. Translation: CASNGGRHEQYF.

This clonotype has only a few counts. CDR3 residues: CSARPSGETQYF. CDR3 DNA: TGCAGTGCTAGACCCTCGGGGGAGACCCAGTACTTC. V usage is TRBV20-1 and J usage is TRBJ2-5; D perhaps matches TRBD2 (5 bases). CDR1 is DFQATT and CDR2 is SNEGSKA in the germline V gene (reference sequence). CDR3 length: 12 residues. V was clipped by 2 bases and J by 5 bases, with 9 bases between them.

This clonotype was recorded many times. The V and J genes are TRBV7-3 and TRBJ1-1; D not resolved. Germline loops: CDR1 SGHTA, CDR2 FQGTGA. The V and J ends lost 5 bases and 0 bases respectively, with 7 bases between them. CDR3 length: 13 amino acids. This chain's CDR3 is CASSEHMNTEAFF. CDR3 bases: TGTGCCAGCAGCGAGCACATGAACACTGAAGCTTTCTTT.

This clonotype was detected many times. The chain joins TRBV11-2 to TRBJ2-4, with 9 bases identical to TRBD1. V lost 3 bases, J lost 0 bases, and 3 bases stayed unmatched. Germline V gene lookup returns CDR1 SGHAT and CDR2 FQNNGV. The CDR3 spans 16 residues. CDR3 coding DNA: TGTGCCAGCAGCTTTGGGGACAGGGTAGCCAAAAACATTCAGTACTTC. As protein: CASSFGDRVAKNIQYF.

In this sample, this clonotype turned up many times. The V gene is TRBV6-5, the J gene TRBJ1-1; D uncertain. V was shortened by 0 bases and J by 5 bases, with 7 bases between the two germline ends. CDR1 and CDR2 from the germline V gene are MNHEY and SVGAGI. The CDR3 runs 13 residues. The CDR3 DNA follows: TGTGCCAGCAGTTACTCGACTTTGACTGAAGCTTTCTTT. This encodes CASSYSTLTEAFF.

About this clonotype itself: A much more abundant neighbour one base away suggests this may be a read error. This chain connects TRBV7-2 to TRBJ2-7; TRBD1 matches at 9 bases. The CDR3 runs 15 residues. V lost 1 base, J lost 6 bases, and 7 bases stayed unmatched. Germline V gene lookup returns CDR1 SGHTA and CDR2 FQGNSA. In nucleotides, the CDR3 is TGTGCCAGCAGCTTAGAAGGGGGACAGGGCTGCGAGCAGTACTTC. Encoded protein: CASSLEGGQGCEQYF.

Note on this clonotype: A single base is all that separates this from a far larger clone, so a read error is likely. The chain has TRBV11-2 and TRBJ2-1; tentative D call: TRBD1 (5 bases). Germline V gives CDR1 SGHAT, CDR2 FQNNGV. This CDR3 spans 15 amino acids. V dropped 2 bases and J dropped 10 bases, with 18 bases sitting between them. The CDR3 bases are TGTGCCAGCAGCTTACAGTCAGGGTCCTCCTACGAGCAGTTCTTC. Translating it yields CASSLQSGSSYEQFF.

The J gene is TRBJ2-5, the V gene TRBV19, with 10 bases identical to TRBD2. Trimming removed 3 bases from V and 2 bases from J; junction bases left unmatched: 6. Germline V gene sequence: CDR1 LNHDA, CDR2 SQIVND (reference sequence). This CDR3 spans 16 amino acids. DNA for the CDR3: TGTGCCAGTAGTATTTTCCTAGCGGGAGTTCAAGAGACCCAGTACTTC. Protein: CASSIFLAGVQETQYF.

Many counts were recorded for this clonotype. The chain couples TRBV11-2 to TRBJ2-3, with TRBD2 matching 7 bases. Germline V gene lookup returns CDR1 SGHAT and CDR2 FQNNGV. The CDR3 spans 15 residues. Losses at the gene ends were 5 bases for V and 1 base for J; bases not matched to a gene: 6. CDR3: CASSPQAGGTDTQYF. The CDR3 nucleotides read TGTGCCAGCAGCCCACAGGCGGGAGGCACAGATACGCAGTATTTT. Looking up the rest from reference TRBV11-2 and TRBJ2-3 gives the full variable domain: EAGVAQSPRYKIIEKRQSVAFWCNPISGHATLYWYQQILGQGPKLLIQFQNNGVVDDSQLPKDRFSAERLKGVDSTLKIQPAKLEDSAVYLCASSPQAGGTDTQYFGPGTRLTVL.

Many counts were recorded for this clonotype. The rearrangement links TRBV3-1 to TRBJ2-5; D is possibly TRBD1 or TRBD2 (5 bases each). The CDR3 runs 15 residues. CDR1 LGHDT and CDR2 YNNKEL come from the germline V gene (reference sequence). V gave up 0 bases and J gave up 5 bases, with 13 bases separating them. The CDR3: CASSQESGWRETQYF. Here the CDR3 DNA reads TGTGCCAGCAGCCAAGAATCAGGGTGGAGGGAGACCCAGTACTTC.

In its sample, this clonotype was seen many times. The chain carries TRBV6-9 and TRBJ2-7, with D uncertain. The V end lost 3 bases, the J end lost 2 bases, and 11 bases lay between the germline ends. Germline V lookup: CDR1 MNHGY, CDR2 SVAAGI. The CDR3 covers 14 residues. CDR3 nucleotide sequence: TGTGCCAGCAGTTACTCCCCCTACCCCTACGAGCAGTACTTC. Residues: CASSYSPYPYEQYF.

This clonotype was counted a few times. V usage is TRBV7-2 and J usage is TRBJ1-4; 9 bases match TRBD1. This CDR3 comprises 14 residues. In germline, CDR1 is SGHTA, CDR2 FQGNSA. With V trimmed by 5 bases and J by 7 bases, 5 bases remained unmatched. This CDR3 reads CASSNRDRVEKLFF. The CDR3 nucleotides are TGTGCCAGCAGCAACCGGGACAGGGTTGAAAAACTGTTTTTT.

This clonotype was counted at least ten times. This chain joins TRBV15 and TRBJ2-3; D is perhaps TRBD1 (7 bases). The length of the CDR3 is 13 residues. Germline V CDR1 and CDR2: LNHNV, YYDKDF (reference sequence). V dropped 3 bases and J dropped 11 bases, with 15 bases sitting between them. The CDR3 coding sequence is TGTGCCACCAGCAGTGAACAGGGGAGGATGCAGTATTTT. Translating it yields CATSSEQGRMQYF.

This clonotype was seen a few times. The J gene is TRBJ2-5, the V gene TRBV12-3 or TRBV12-4, with TRBD1 matching 10 bases. There are 15 residues in the CDR3. The V and J ends lost 5 bases and 2 bases, in that order; junction bases with no gene match: 5. For the CDR3, the DNA is TGTGCCAGCAGTACGAGGACAGGGGGGCAAGAGACCCAGTACTTC. Residues: CASSTRTGGQETQYF.

This clonotype was counted ten times or more. This chain uses TRBV6-6 with TRBJ2-5; D unresolved. Trimming pared 0 bases from V and 1 base from J, leaving 3 bases between. The CDR3 is 13 amino acids. The germline V gene encodes CDR1 MNHNY and CDR2 SVGAGI (reference sequence). The DNA of the CDR3 is TGTGCCAGCAGTTACTCGCCCCAAGAGACCCAGTACTTC. This encodes CASSYSPQETQYF.